The next 10 T cell receptor beta chains were all read from a single sample in a study of CXCR3-negative and CXCR3-positive naive CD8 T cells. Overall study findings and caveats: CXCR3-expressing naive cells carried TRB CDR3s more hydrophobic than those of CXCR3-negative naive cells.

The TRB libraries of cDNA were built by UMI-labeled 5' RACE. For each CDR3 protein, TCRdb gives one entry from its re-call of the 5' RACE reads, without DNA. The ten top clones account for 0.5% to 0.55%, within a sample of tens of thousands of distinct CDR3 sequences. Antigen specificity for these receptors is unknown. Sequenced: naive CXCR3+ CD8+ T cells from blood. Indicated subset: CD45RO-CCR7+CD27+CD95- naive CD8+ T cells expressing CXCR3 (TNR3+). The receptors here all came from a human donor in good health. Some clones in this sample may be carry-over from other donors' samples.

This chain uses TRBV6-5 with TRBJ2-5; no DNA is available, so the TRBD1 call from TCRdb remains unchecked. Germline V gene lookup returns CDR1 MNHEY and CDR2 SVGAGI. The CDR3 is 17 amino acids. CDR3 residues: CASSRAAGGDAGETQYF.

J is TRBJ2-1 and V is TRBV6-2 or TRBV6-3; TCRdb's D gene call, TRBD2, goes unchecked for lack of DNA. The CDR3 runs 12 residues. CDR1 MNHEY and CDR2 SVGEGT come from the germline V gene. CDR3 amino acids: CASSWSGGWQFF.

The chain recombines TRBV12-3 or TRBV12-4 with TRBJ2-1; TCRdb's D gene call, TRBD2, goes unchecked for lack of DNA. The CDR3 is 14 residues long. The CDR3 sequence: CASSASGRAGEQFF.

The J gene is TRBJ2-3, the V gene TRBV4-2; TCRdb's D call of TRBD2 is untestable without DNA. Germline CDR1 LGHNA, CDR2 YNFKEQ. This CDR3 spans 15 amino acids. The CDR3 here is CASSQETSGRNTQYF.

The chain combines TRBV11-1 with TRBJ2-5; the D call from TCRdb, TRBD1, cannot be confirmed without DNA. Per the germline V gene, CDR1 is SGHAT and CDR2 is FQDESV (reference sequence). The CDR3 extends over 15 amino acids. The CDR3 sequence is CASSLAQGGLETQYF.

V gene TRBV12-3 or TRBV12-4 combines with J gene TRBJ2-7; TCRdb lists TRBD1, though no DNA is available to test this call. This CDR3 is built from 15 residues. This chain's CDR3 is CASRDSRQSSYEQYF.

This chain uses TRBV7-8 with TRBJ1-1. The CDR3 sequence is 12 residues long. CDR1 is SGHVS, CDR2 FQNEAQ, per germline. This chain's CDR3 is CASSLSRTEAFF.

V gene TRBV7-3 combines with J gene TRBJ2-2; the TCRdb D gene call, TRBD1, has no DNA to confirm it. This CDR3 region has 14 residues. Per the germline V gene, CDR1 is SGHTA and CDR2 is FQGTGA. The CDR3: CASSSDRGTGELFF.

The rearrangement links TRBV7-6 to TRBJ2-7; the D call of TRBD1 rests on TCRdb alone, since no DNA is present to check it. Germline CDR1 reads SGHVS; CDR2 reads FNYEAQ. The CDR3 has 14 amino acids. The CDR3 reads CASSLVGDPYEQYF.

The chain employs TRBV29-1 and TRBJ1-2; TCRdb returns TRBD1, unconfirmable since there is no DNA. Looked up from germline, CDR1 is SQVTM and CDR2 is ANQGSEA. The CDR3 contains 13 residues. This CDR3 is CSVVPGREDGYTF.